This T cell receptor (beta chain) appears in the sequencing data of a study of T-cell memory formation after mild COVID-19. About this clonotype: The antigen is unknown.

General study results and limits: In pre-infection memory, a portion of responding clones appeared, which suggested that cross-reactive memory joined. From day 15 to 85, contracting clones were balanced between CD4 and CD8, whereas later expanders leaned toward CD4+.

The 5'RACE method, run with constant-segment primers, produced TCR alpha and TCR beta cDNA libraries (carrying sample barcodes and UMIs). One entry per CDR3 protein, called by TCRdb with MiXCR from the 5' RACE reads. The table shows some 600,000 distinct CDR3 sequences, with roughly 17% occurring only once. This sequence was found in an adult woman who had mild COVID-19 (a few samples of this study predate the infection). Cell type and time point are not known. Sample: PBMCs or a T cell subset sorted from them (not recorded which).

Here the CDR3 DNA reads TGTGCCAGCAGTCTCTCGACAGACCGTATGGGAGCTTTCTTT. This codes for CASSLSTDRMGAFF. The rearrangement joins TRBV6-5 to TRBJ1-1; maybe TRBD1 (5 bases). The V end lost 5 bases, the J end lost 10 bases, and 20 bases lay between the germline ends. CDR1 is MNHEY, CDR2 SVGAGI, per germline. CDR3 size: 14 residues.